This entry describes one TCR beta chain. It lacks a known antigen. Base-call qualities are not available, and no considerably larger clone is one nucleotide away. The data are from a study of tumor-infiltrating lymphocytes in primary liver carcinoma (TCRdb year 2017). Regarding the study in general: Of the five patients, three men and two women aged 30 to 69 years, four had hepatocellular carcinoma and one had combined HCC and intrahepatic cholangiocarcinoma. Tumors of the five patients were stage T1-T3 N0M0 with maximum diameters of roughly 4.2 to 10 cm. Each sample produced about 3.65 to 7.5 million productive TCRbeta reads, and read depth showed no significant difference between tissue types. The study combined TCRbeta repertoire sequencing, expression microarrays and whole-exome sequencing across five regions of each liver tumor, with adjacent normal tissue and blood. A total of about 35 specimens from 5 patients underwent TCRbeta repertoire sequencing, comprising approximately 25 tumor regions, 5 adjacent noncancerous liver tissues and 5 peripheral blood samples. To link TCRbeta repertoire diversity with the local molecular phenotype, the roughly 26 tumor region samples were profiled using Agilent mRNA microarrays. High reproducibility was observed for the technical replicate repertoires, with mean shared-clone rates about 0.89 and correlation coefficients above 0.95. Here is what the overall study found, with its caveats: Because the samples were bulk and unsorted, CD4+ and CD8+ T cell repertoires could not be compared. Because sequencing covered only the TCR beta chain and unpaired alpha chains were not captured, true repertoire diversity is likely underestimated. The top 250 clones accounted for a significantly greater share of the repertoire in tumors than in blood (p = 0.039). The study included only four to six patients, and the authors note findings should be validated in a larger study. Repertoire overlap was found to be higher between tumor regions (mean approximately 35%) than between tumor-adjacent (roughly 17%) or tumor-blood (about 15%) pairs, consistent with antigen-driven expansion. Only roughly 7-25% of top clones appeared in all five regions of a tumor, which suggests that tumor-infiltrating T cells are spatially heterogeneous.

TCRbeta-specific cDNA was reverse-transcribed from 500 ng total RNA using a constant-region primer and ProtoScript II reverse transcriptase. The TCRbeta libraries were prepared through three rounds of nested multiplex PCR following a slightly modified ARM-PCR procedure. Each of the first two PCR rounds ran for around 10 cycles using multiplex TRBV1-TRBV30 forward primers together with a Cbeta reverse primer. A final 25-cycle PCR with Deep VentR polymerase added sample barcodes and Illumina adapters. Amplicons of 200-500 bp were gel-purified with a QIAquick gel extraction kit before sequencing. An Illumina HiSeq 2500 was used to sequence the TCRbeta amplicons with 250-bp paired-end reads. In the authors' own workflow: Trimmomatic v0.33 was used to quality-trim the reads, and FLASH v1.2.11 was used to merge paired reads so that full CDR3 sequences could be recovered. V, D and J germline segments were assigned to the rearranged TCRbeta sequences by MiGEC v1.2.1b. VDJtools v1.0.0 computed clonotype statistics and Shannon-Wiener diversity indices. Except for diversity analysis, only each sample's 250 most abundant clonotypes were used in subsequent analyses to reduce sampling bias. TCRdb reprocessed the public reads (quality trimming at Q25 with fastp, clone calling with MiXCR) and kept in-frame beta chains. Under each unique CDR3 protein, matching rows form one entry showing the most common genes and DNA. Here the V and J calls rest on TCRdb's processing, not on the authors' analysis. In this sample the table shows some 100,000 distinct CDR3 sequences, about 63% of which occur a single time. The ten largest make up 9% to 15% of the sample.

The CDR1 and CDR2 encoded by the germline V gene (reference sequence) are SEHNR and FQNEAQ. Unmatched junction bases come to 15, with V trimmed by 10 bases and J by 7 bases. Including the terminal cysteine and phenylalanine, the CDR3 comprises 15 residues. Only the CDR3 DNA is retained, 45 bases long and in frame from the first base. Without any cell sorting, total RNA and DNA were co-extracted from around 18-30 mg of bulk tissue using the AllPrep DNA/RNA mini kit. Surgical resection was performed in China between late 2015 and early 2016 on several patients with histopathologically diagnosed primary liver carcinoma. Patients had chronic HBV infection and were treatment-naive at sampling. Five spatially separated regions were sampled per tumor: superior, inferior, left-lateral and right-lateral poles, plus the tumor centre. Histological examination found more than 75% viable tumor cells in every tumor sample. Fresh tumor and adjacent tissue pieces were bisected; one half was stored in RNAlater at -80°C, the other sent for histology.

This chain joins TRBV7-9 to TRBJ2-1, with 8 middle bases fitting TRBD2. The sequence came from a woman aged 60-70 years with primary liver carcinoma and hepatitis B virus infection. Sequenced material: liver tumor tissue from sampling region 2. Interpreted using the paper, the cell subset or site label stands for: tumor region T2, inferior pole. The nucleotide sequence is TGTGCCATCAGGGCGGAAGCGGGAGCCGCGAATGAGCAGTTCTTC. Translated, this is CAIRAEAGAANEQFF.